A selection of T cell receptor beta chains follows, all from one sample in a study of T cell responses to AZD1222 COVID-19 vaccine. Measured with immunoSEQ multiplex PCR; TCRdb has only the in-frame clones, and not every one. The sample holds about 200,000 clones, around 93% seen once. The sequencing used peripheral blood, collected on day 0 of MenACWY control vaccination. These receptors were obtained from an adult in good health. Each CDR3 is given with its conserved first and last residue. Fields, in order: clone size, V gene, D gene, J gene, CDR3 DNA, CDR3 protein. D genes are given only for firm matches. A row's size may be missing; if present it is once, few, many or a size class.

-,TRBV7-8,-,TRBJ2-5,TGTGCCAGCAGCTTAGGACAGGCGGAGACCCAGTACTTC,CASSLGQAETQYF
-,TRBV30,-,TRBJ2-7,TGTGCCTGGAGTGTGGGGGGCGAGCAGTACTTC,CAWSVGGEQYF
-,TRBV6-6,-,TRBJ2-1,TGTGCCAGCAGTTACTCTCGGGGAAGCAATGAGCAGTTCTTC,CASSYSRGSNEQFF
once,TRBV30,-,TRBJ1-4,TGTGCCTGGAGCGCCCATCGAAACCTTAATGAAAAACTGTTTTTT,CAWSAHRNLNEKLFF
-,TRBV7-9,-,TRBJ2-1,TGTGCCAGCAGCTTAGCGGACAGACAAACGGGGCAGTTCTTC,CASSLADRQTGQFF
-,TRBV27,-,TRBJ1-2,TGTGCCAGCAGTGGGGGATACGGCTACACCTTC,CASSGGYGYTF
-,TRBV5-6,-,TRBJ2-5,TGTGCCAGCAGCTTGGGGGTGATCCAAAAAGAGACCCAGTACTTC,CASSLGVIQKETQYF
-,TRBV7-9,TRBD1,TRBJ1-2,TGTGCCAGCAGCCAACGGGGACAGGAGAATAACTATGGCTACACCTTC,CASSQRGQENNYGYTF
-,TRBV10-3,-,TRBJ1-1,TGTGCCACCAACGGCGGCAGAATGAACACTGAAGCTTTCTTT,CATNGGRMNTEAFF
-,TRBV29-1,TRBD1,TRBJ2-1,TGCAGCGTTGAAACGGGACAGCTGAGCTCCTACAATGAGCAGTTCTTC,CSVETGQLSSYNEQFF
-,TRBV5-5,TRBD1,TRBJ1-1,TGTGCCAGCAGCGCGGGGACAGGGGGGAGCTTTGGTTTCTTT,CASSAGTGGSFGFF
-,TRBV11-3,-,TRBJ2-2,TGTGCCAGCAGCTTAGGCGGCACCGGGGAGCTGTTTTTT,CASSLGGTGELFF
-,TRBV5-1,TRBD2,TRBJ2-1,TGCGCCAGCAGCTTAAGGCTAGCGGGGGGGCCGGGCAATGAGCAGTTCTTC,CASSLRLAGGPGNEQFF
-,TRBV30,-,TRBJ1-4,TGTGCCTGGGGCCCCCCGGGGAGTGAAAAACTGTTTTTT,CAWGPPGSEKLFF
-,TRBV27,TRBD2,TRBJ2-3,TGTGCCAGCAGTTTCTTTGCGGGGGGGTACACAGATACGCAGTATTTT,CASSFFAGGYTDTQYF
-,TRBV28,TRBD1,TRBJ1-1,TGTGCCAGCAGTTTATCAGGGGGCCCCAAAGCTTTCTTT,CASSLSGGPKAFF
-,TRBV27,TRBD1,TRBJ2-7,TGTGCCAGCAGGGGGACAGGTCAACGGTACGAGCAGTACTTC,CASRGTGQRYEQYF
once,TRBV24-1,-,TRBJ2-1,TGTGCCACTGCCCAAGGGGGGGGCTCCTACAATGAGCAGTTCTTC,CATAQGGGSYNEQFF
-,TRBV5-4,-,TRBJ1-6,TGTGCCAGCAGCCCCAAAGAACAGGGTCGATCACCCCTCCACTTT,CASSPKEQGRSPLHF
few,TRBV7-9,TRBD1,TRBJ1-2,TGTGCCAGCAGCTCCCGGGACAGTAACTATGGCTACACCTTC,CASSSRDSNYGYTF
-,TRBV14,TRBD2,TRBJ2-3,TGTGCCAGCAGCCCGACTAGCACTCTGGGTACGCAGTATTTT,CASSPTSTLGTQYF
-,TRBV13,TRBD2,TRBJ2-5,TGTGCCAGCAGCTTAGGGCCTAGCGGGGAGGAAGAGACCCAGTACTTC,CASSLGPSGEEETQYF
-,TRBV29-1,TRBD2,TRBJ2-3,TGCAGCGTTGCCGGTACTAGCGGGGGGGGATCTAGCACAGATACGCAGTATTTT,CSVAGTSGGGSSTDTQYF
few,TRBV29-1,TRBD2,TRBJ2-7,TGCAGCGTGTACTTTCTAGCGGGGCGGTACGAGCAGTACTTC,CSVYFLAGRYEQYF
-,TRBV7-9,-,TRBJ1-1,TGTGCCAGCAGCTTAGAACAGAACACTGAAGCTTTCTTT,CASSLEQNTEAFF
-,TRBV19,TRBD1,TRBJ2-7,TGTGCCAGTAGTACGGGACGACAGGGTGCAAGGGGCGAGCAGTACTTC,CASSTGRQGARGEQYF
-,TRBV4-3,TRBD2,TRBJ2-7,TGCGCCAGCAGCCAAGATCCCCTAGCGGGGGGCCGCGAGCAGTACTTC,CASSQDPLAGGREQYF
-,TRBV20-1,TRBD2,TRBJ2-1,TGCAGTGCTAGTCGACTAGCGGGGCCCCCGCTCTTC,CSASRLAGPPLF
-,TRBV10-2,TRBD1,TRBJ2-5,TGCGCCAGCTGTGATGACAGGGGGGCTCAAGAGACCCAGTACTTC,CASCDDRGAQETQYF
-,TRBV20-1,-,TRBJ2-1,TGCAGTGCTAGTGAGGGGCTAGCCTACAATGAGCAGTTCTTC,CSASEGLAYNEQFF
-,TRBV13,TRBD1,TRBJ1-2,TGTGCCAGCAGCTTTAACAGGGGGCAGGATGGCTACACCTTC,CASSFNRGQDGYTF
-,TRBV6-6,TRBD1,TRBJ1-1,TGTGCCAGCAGTGATACAGGGGGCCAGAACACTGAAGCTTTCTTT,CASSDTGGQNTEAFF
-,TRBV20-1,-,TRBJ1-2,TGCAGTGCTAGTCGGCAGGTCAACTATGGCTACACCTTC,CSASRQVNYGYTF
-,TRBV7-2,-,TRBJ2-1,TGTGCCAGCAGCTCGGCCAATGAGCAGTTCTTC,CASSSANEQFF
-,TRBV5-6,TRBD1,TRBJ2-1,TGTGCCAGCAGCTTTATAGGGACAGAATACAATGAGCAGTTCTTC,CASSFIGTEYNEQFF
-,TRBV7-2,-,TRBJ1-3,TGTGCCAGCAGTTTTTCTACCCGCTCTGGAAACACCATATATTTT,CASSFSTRSGNTIYF
-,TRBV28,-,TRBJ1-2,TGTGCCAGCAGTTCCCCCCAGTTCTATGGCTACACCTTC,CASSSPQFYGYTF